A single T cell receptor beta chain is shown here with its context. This clone has only a few counts. Its antigen remains undetermined. Per-nucleotide qualities are absent, and no much larger clonotype sits a single base away. The entry originates in a study of cytomegalovirus exposure and HLA in healthy donors listed by TCRdb under 2017. About the study as a whole: According to an earlier analysis of 587 of the donors, about 179 million T cells yielded 120 million or so unique TCR beta sequences and more than 250 Gb of sequence data. Genome-wide SNP genotypes for about 65% of the 666 donors were used in a later genetic analysis, which treated that subset as a discovery cohort. The study aimed to test whether signatures of past pathogen exposure could be identified by cataloging public T cell receptors. An early release covering about 600 HLA-typed donors comprised about 300 gigabases of sequencing data and around 85 million unique TCR sequences. Donor age, sex, ethnicity and CMV serostatus were collected together with the repertoire data. Of the roughly 410 genotyped donors, less than 90% were placed in the genetic ancestry cluster associated with self-reported Caucasian donors. Both class I and class II loci were covered by HLA typing, at four-digit resolution. Typing coverage varied by locus: roughly 620-640 donors for A, B, C, DRB1 and DQB1; around 560 for DQA1; approximately 570 for DPA1; approximately 450 for DPB1. Using immunosequencing, the study profiled T cell repertoires from around 680 subjects and related those repertoires to cytomegalovirus serostatus. Among 398 genotyped donors of the cohort, an average of around 240,000 unique TCR beta nucleotide sequences were sequenced per donor, roughly 20% of them non-productive. Because of strong linkage in the cohort, roughly five DR-DQ haplotypes were treated as single units for association and clustering. A separate validation cohort of roughly 110 different subjects was used in addition to the approximately 610-subject first cohort. Every repertoire in the discovery cohort had been generated on one and the same sequencing platform. In the later analysis, no new phenotypic data were used to find candidate immune exposures; instead, reliance was placed on TCR beta sequences and their occurrence across donors. An earlier analysis of some 600 of the donors applied high-throughput TCR beta sequencing to assess whether each TCR beta V gene segment acted as functional or pseudogenic. The study combined high-throughput TCR immunosequencing, statistical association of individual TCRs with disease status, and machine learning to predict cytomegalovirus infection status. A later analysis re-analyzed previously published TCR beta repertoires from about 600 donors and added high-resolution HLA genotyping to study TCR occurrence patterns. On the study overall, not on this receptor specifically: The study gave a list of more than 150 TCR beta chains associated with cytomegalovirus. In an earlier analysis of more than 500 of the donors, most TCR beta V segments appeared in productive rearrangements about 90% or about 30% of the time, broadly matching IMGT annotations. In both the original and validation cohorts, the classifier was reported to diagnose cytomegalovirus status with high specificity and sensitivity. Linkage disequilibrium might explain the correlated functional status among segregating V segments, but an unknown experimental factor could not be excluded. When HLA alleles, especially DR and DQ, strongly co-occurred, TCR associations were difficult to assign to individual alleles. Several of the top co-occurrence clusters appeared to be linked to parvovirus B19, influenza, CMV and Epstein-Barr virus, according to a later analysis. In a later genetic analysis, a missense DCLRE1C variant was associated with V-gene and J-gene trimming of TCR beta chains, and the association was replicated in an independent cohort. The only immune exposure information available for the cohort was CMV serostatus. A later genetic analysis reported fewer N-insertions in productive TCRs among donors in an Asian-associated ancestry cluster than the approximately 670-donor mean. It was suggested by the authors that the approach could potentially be generalized to other disease states and immunological phenotypes. A group of highly shared sequence variants was considered likely to be a technical artifact of the sequencing pipeline. In a later analysis, most CMV-associated TCR beta chains were found to appear HLA-restricted, with HLA associations seemingly driven largely by CMV exposure. Roughly 17 rarely observed V segments, including chromosome 9 orphons, were excluded from the earlier analysis of 550 to 700 of the donors because counts were too low. Some IMGT-functional V segments, including TRBV6-2 and TRBV6-3, could not be distinguished by the 87-base-pair reads and were therefore excluded. Specific HLA alleles were associated with over 15,000 TCR beta sequences at a false discovery rate of 0.05 in a later analysis. HLA typing was unavailable for some donors at each locus, so association tests used only the typed subset. In a later analysis, TCR association rates were found to vary across HLA loci, with the most associated TCRs seen for DRB1 alleles and the fewest for HLA-C alleles. Most TCR sequences were observed very rarely across donors, whereas some public TCRs were present in many individuals. A further reported finding was that TCR beta sequences accurately predicted the HLA-A and HLA-B alleles for most subjects in the first cohort. Presence/absence analyses assumed roughly uniform sequencing depth across donors, an assumption that may not hold. The cohort was sequenced for TCR beta chains only, and without alpha or paired-chain data the features that could be detected were limited. In vitro tests confirmed that a few of the cytomegalovirus-associated TCR beta chains recognize cytomegalovirus antigens. In a later analysis, HLA-associated TCR beta chains showed more clonal expansion and lower generation probabilities than non-associated chains that were equally common.

In total, roughly 670 healthy bone marrow donors made up the cohort. At the time of sampling, every cohort member was nominally healthy, though immune exposures that went unrecorded were likely present. The donor was CMV seropositive and was included in the group of about 290 seropositive cohort members. Each donor provided a peripheral blood sample, and peripheral blood mononuclear cells were used for TCR beta sequencing. The Qiagen DNeasy Blood Extraction Kit was used to extract genomic DNA from the blood cell samples. Its CDR3 holds 18 amino acids, cysteine through phenylalanine. The entry retains the CDR3 DNA only, 54 bases that are in frame from base 1. As encoded in the germline V gene (reference sequence), CDR1 is LNHDA while CDR2 is SQIVND. V loses 5 bases of germline sequence and J loses 2 bases, and the interval between the two ends is 24 bases. To prepare the library, the immunoSEQ multiplex PCR assay was applied. A mixture of 60 forward primers for TCR Vbeta segments and 13 reverse primers for TCR Jbeta segments was used in the multiplex PCR. The CDR3 region of rearranged TCR beta genes was amplified from genomic DNA with a multiplex PCR assay. On the Illumina HiSeq System, the amplified TCR beta libraries were sequenced as 87-base-pair reads. The paper's processing steps were these. A later analysis tallied tens of millions of unique TCR beta chains across the 700 or so repertoires, and about 12 million of those chains were shared by two or more donors. Raw reads were error-corrected and collapsed into unique sequences with a nearest-neighbor algorithm that merged closely related sequences to remove PCR and sequencing errors. CDR3 sequences were aligned to IMGT reference sequences to assign V, D and J gene segments. For a sequence to be retained, a match of at least six nucleotides was required to both a V gene segment and a J gene segment. Rearrangements were called productive when the CDR3 lacked stop codons and stayed in frame with V and J; all others were non-productive. CDR3 was defined by IMGT convention, running from the second conserved V-encoded cysteine to the conserved J-encoded phenylalanine. The earlier analysis of 587 of the donors excluded any sequence lacking an unambiguous match to a single V gene segment. An earlier analysis of a few hundred of the donors called V segments functional above 56.7% productive rearrangements and segregating when the between-donor standard deviation exceeded 5%. To diagnose cytomegalovirus status from the catalog of TCR beta chain sequences, a statistical classification framework was built. A later analysis assigned V and J genes by comparing TCR nucleotide sequences with IMGT/GENE-DB human TR gene sequences. A later analysis assigned CDR3 sequences and most-parsimonious VDJ recombination scenarios with the TCRdist pipeline. In a later analysis, each TCR beta chain was defined by its CDR3 amino acid sequence together with its V-gene family, and reads lacking a unique V-gene family were excluded. A later analysis removed 550 to 700 highly shared, low-generation-probability nucleotide sequences to deal with suspected cross-contamination and a sequencing artifact. In a later analysis, a clonal expansion index was calculated for each public chain from normalized within-repertoire ranks of inferred template counts. In a later analysis, generation probabilities were computed using a VDJ recombination model fitted to out-of-frame rearrangements, and the results were checked against IGoR. In a later analysis, hypergeometric tests were used to score TCR-TCR, TCR-HLA and TCR-CMV co-occurrence, with a repertoire-size bias correction applied to TCR pairs. In a later analysis, false discovery rates were estimated by permuting HLA or CMV assignments 20 times. A later analysis grouped co-occurring TCRs with DBSCAN, adding TCRdist sequence similarity when clustering within HLA-allele-positive subsets. Co-occurrence clustering excluded repertoires with fewer than 30,000 or more than 120,000 public chains, plus five with anomalous nucleotide sharing. TCRdb took this table from immuneACCESS and kept in-frame rearrangements with V and J called. Such tables lack part of the clones; where checked against another copy, unresolved V genes explain under half of the gap, and the rest is unexplained. That table supplies the V and J calls and clone size; D and trimming were determined from the DNA. The sample has 150,000 to 200,000 clones on record, roughly a tenth of them singletons. The ten top clones hold 1% to 1.5% of the sample.

The chain is made from TRBV19 and TRBJ1-2, with a weak D call of TRBD1 (5 bases match). This receptor was obtained from a woman in her thirties in good health and CMV-seropositive. Input material: PBMCs. The CDR3 region reads CASSFSPRYRLENYGYTF. The DNA reads as follows: TGTGCCAGTAGTTTCTCCCCGCGATACAGGTTAGAGAACTATGGCTACACCTTC.